Presented here are 15 T cell receptor beta chains from one specimen sequenced in a study of cytomegalovirus exposure and HLA in healthy donors (dated by TCRdb to 2016 to 2017). Libraries were constructed by the immunoSEQ multiplex PCR assay. The multiplex PCR relied on a mix of 60 forward primers for TCR Vbeta segments and 13 reverse primers for TCR Jbeta segments. Not all clones reach the TCRdb copy of this immuneACCESS table, which keeps in-frame sequences only. Checked studies attribute under half of the gap to unresolved V genes and leave the rest unexplained. For this sample there are more than 65,000 clones; 78% appear just once. The ten largest clones take up 5.5% to 6% of the sample. The specimen was PBMCs. These receptors all come from a man aged 18-30 years in good health and CMV-seropositive.

This sequence joins TRBV28 and TRBJ1-2; D remains unclear. The germline CDR1 and CDR2 sequences are MDHEN and SYDVKM. The CDR3 runs to 13 residues. The germline V and J ends were trimmed by 6 bases and 4 bases, with 12 bases remaining between them. The CDR3 loop is CASSRPQSYGYTF. DNA of the CDR3: TGTGCCAGCAGCCGTCCACAAAGCTATGGCTACACCTTC.

The J gene is TRBJ1-5, the V gene TRBV4-1; 9 nucleotides agree with TRBD1. Germline-derived CDR1 and CDR2 are MGHRA and YSYEKL. After removal of 8 bases from V and 7 bases from J, the junction contained 6 bases not matched to a gene. The CDR3 length is 13 residues. The chain's CDR3 is CASAGQGGQPQHF. The CDR3 coding sequence is TGCGCCAGCGCGGGACAGGGTGGACAGCCCCAGCATTTT.

This chain connects TRBV27 to TRBJ1-1; D possibly corresponds to TRBD1 (5 bases). Trimming took off 5 bases at V and 6 bases at J, with 13 bases between the two ends. The CDR3 contains 13 residues. The germline V gene encodes CDR1 MNHEY and CDR2 SMNVEV (reference sequence). Here the CDR3 reads CASSTDSWAEAFF. The CDR3 nucleotides are TGTGCCAGCAGTACTGACAGTTGGGCTGAAGCTTTCTTT.

This sequence joins TRBV6-5 and TRBJ2-1; the D gene is possibly TRBD2 (6 bases). Germline CDR1 MNHEY, CDR2 SVGAGI. Trimming pared 2 bases from V and 4 bases from J, leaving 12 bases between. This CDR3 has 15 residues. The DNA of the CDR3 is TGTGCCAGCAGTTACGGGGTAGCGGAGTACAATGAGCAGTTCTTC. As protein: CASSYGVAEYNEQFF.

The chain links TRBV7-8 to TRBJ1-4; TRBD1 is a possible D gene (5 bases). This CDR3 has 15 amino acids. V was trimmed by 0 bases and J by 8 bases, leaving 13 bases between them. The V gene's germline CDR1 is SGHVS and CDR2 FQNEAQ. The DNA for the CDR3 is TGTGCCAGCAGCTTAGCGGGCAGGGCAGCGGAAAAACTGTTTTTT. Its translation: CASSLAGRAAEKLFF.

The V gene is TRBV29-1, the J gene TRBJ2-1; 9 nucleotides line up with TRBD1. Germline lookup yields CDR1 SQVTM and CDR2 ANQGSEA. This CDR3 has 15 amino acids. V dropped 6 bases and J dropped 7; count of bases not matched to a gene: 13. The CDR3 nucleotides read TGCAGCGTCCAACCCCGACAGGGGGGACCGAATGAGCAGTTCTTC. Protein: CSVQPRQGGPNEQFF.

This chain uses TRBV4-1 with TRBJ1-2, with D perhaps matching TRBD1 (5 bases). The germline gives CDR1 MGHRA, CDR2 YSYEKL. V was clipped by 4 bases and J by 8 bases, with 17 bases between them. The CDR3 loop spans 14 amino acids. DNA of the CDR3: TGCGCCAGCAGCCGTCTTGGGGCAGTTCACGGCTACACCTTC. This encodes CASSRLGAVHGYTF.

This clone was picked up a small number of times. The chain employs TRBV6-1 and TRBJ1-2; D is perhaps TRBD1 (6 bases). Deletions cut 0 bases from V and 4 bases from J, with 9 bases between. The CDR3 consists of 14 residues. The V gene's germline CDR1 is MNHNS and CDR2 SASEGT. The CDR3 sequence: CASSEAGGLYGYTF. The CDR3 DNA is TGTGCCAGCAGTGAAGCGGGGGGGCTCTATGGCTACACCTTC.

This chain joins TRBV28 and TRBJ2-5; D unclear. The length of the CDR3 is 10 residues. The V gene's germline CDR1 is MDHEN and CDR2 SYDVKM. V was pared by 10 bases and J by 5 bases, with 8 bases between. The CDR3 nucleotides are TGTGCCACGCGTCGGGAGACCCAGTACTTC. This encodes CATRRETQYF.

This chain joins TRBV11-2 and TRBJ2-7; D is possibly TRBD1 (5 bases). Germline CDR1 is SGHAT and CDR2 is FQNNGV. V lost 5 bases and J lost 4, with 9 bases in between. This CDR3 contains 12 residues. CDR3 region: CASSQNRYEQYF. CDR3 bases: TGTGCCAGCAGCCAAAACAGGTACGAGCAGTACTTC.

DNA for the CDR3: TGTGCCAGCAGCCTTTACACCGGGGAGCTGTTTTTT. Amino acid sequence: CASSLYTGELFF. The chain carries TRBV11-3 and TRBJ2-2; D is undetermined. Germline assignment: CDR1 SGHNT and CDR2 YENEEA. The CDR3 spans 12 residues. V dropped 5 bases and J dropped 3 bases, with 4 bases sitting between them.

This clone was counted only a few times. The chain combines TRBV28 with TRBJ1-4; no clear D gene. Per germline, CDR1 MDHEN and CDR2 SYDVKM. The CDR3 length is 13 residues. V was trimmed by 3 bases and J by 10 bases, leaving 12 bases between them. The CDR3 DNA sequence: TGTGCCAGCAGTTTGAAAGTAGCTGGAAAACTGTTTTTT. Its translation: CASSLKVAGKLFF.

The chain links TRBV27 to TRBJ1-2; D gene uncertain. V was trimmed by 6 bases and J by 1 base, leaving 9 bases between them. The CDR3 has 13 residues. CDR1 is MNHEY, CDR2 SMNVEV, per germline (reference sequence). The CDR3 loop reads CASRIGLNYGYTF. Written as DNA, the CDR3 is TGTGCCAGCAGGATTGGACTTAACTATGGCTACACCTTC.

V and J are TRBV7-2 and TRBJ2-3; 9 bases fit TRBD2. Trimming took 1 base from V and 1 from J; bases not matched to a gene: 3. CDR1 and CDR2 (germline): SGHTA, FQGNSA. This CDR3 has 16 residues. This CDR3 reads CASSLVRTSGTDTQYF. DNA for the CDR3: TGTGCCAGCAGCTTAGTAAGGACTAGCGGCACAGATACGCAGTATTTT.

This sequence joins TRBV7-9 and TRBJ1-3; a weak D match, TRBD1 (5 bases). Trimming shortened V by 4 bases and J by 4 bases, and 14 bases separated the two germline ends. The CDR3 is 15 residues long. Germline-derived CDR1 and CDR2 are SEHNR and FQNEAQ (reference sequence). The CDR3 sequence is CASSSLMGRGNTIYF. For the CDR3, the DNA is TGTGCCAGCAGCTCCTTAATGGGGCGAGGAAACACCATATATTTT.